This T cell receptor beta chain was sequenced during a study of T cell responses to AZD1222 COVID-19 vaccine. Findings and caveats of the study: Unmutated variant regions reportedly attract nearly half of all spike-specific TCRs. Recipients of two AZD1222 doses showed rising Spike-specific TCR breadth and depth. The donors showed a predominance of white British ancestry and of females, with possible underestimation of clonal diversity. The study found vaccine-associated CD4 TCRs spanning spike, dominant at 160-218 and 743-854.

Notes on this clone: The antigen remains unidentified.

Germline V lookup: CDR1 SGHTA, CDR2 FQGNSA. The CDR3 runs to 13 residues. Trimming shortened V by 5 bases and J by 3 bases, and 10 bases separated the two germline ends. The method was immunoSEQ multiplex PCR; TCRdb's version includes in-frame clones alone and lacks a portion of them. The table includes 110,000 to 150,000 clones, 80% to 90% detected once. This receptor was taken from an adult in good health. The V gene is TRBV7-2, the J gene TRBJ2-5, with D perhaps TRBD2 (7 bases). Specimen: peripheral blood, collected on day 0 of AZD1222 vaccination. As DNA, the CDR3 is TGTGCCAGCAGCCGAGGGGGGGAAGAGACCCAGTACTTC. Protein: CASSRGGEETQYF.